Presented here are 5 T cell receptor beta chains from one specimen sequenced in a study of cytomegalovirus exposure and HLA in healthy donors (TCRdb year 2017). The library was built by means of the immunoSEQ multiplex PCR assay. A mixture of 60 forward primers for TCR Vbeta segments and 13 reverse primers for TCR Jbeta segments was used in the multiplex PCR. TCRdb took over this immuneACCESS table, retaining in-frame rearrangements with V and J assigned. Such tables are incomplete; in checked studies, under half of the missing clones stem from an unresolved V gene, and the remainder is unexplained. This sample lists about 160,000 clones; 84% were detected once. 1.5% to 2.5% of the sample is in the top ten clones. What was sequenced was PBMCs. The receptors originated from a man in his late teens or twenties in good health and CMV-seronegative.

This chain joins TRBV6-5 and TRBJ1-1; D is perhaps TRBD1 (6 bases). Looked up from germline, CDR1 is MNHEY and CDR2 is SVGAGI. Between the trimmed V and J ends, which lost 6 bases and 8 bases, there was a span of 19 bases. The length of the CDR3 is 14 residues. CDR3 in amino acids: CASSQPFSGTEAFF. The DNA for the CDR3 is TGTGCCAGCAGCCAGCCGTTTTCCGGGACAGAAGCTTTCTTT.

The rearrangement uses TRBV4-3 and TRBJ2-7; tentatively, D is TRBD1 (6 bases). CDR1 is LGHNA and CDR2 is YSLEER in the germline V gene. The V gene lost 0 bases and the J gene lost 0 bases, with 18 bases spanning the gap. The CDR3 is 18 amino acids. The CDR3 here is CASSQDYAAGQHSYEQYF. DNA for the CDR3: TGCGCCAGCAGCCAAGATTATGCGGCCGGACAGCACTCCTACGAGCAGTACTTC.

This chain uses TRBV5-1 with TRBJ2-1, with TRBD2 matching over 10 bases. Germline CDR1 SGHRS, CDR2 YFSETQ. V gave up 1 base and J gave up 6 bases; unmatched junction bases: 13. There are 18 residues in the CDR3. The CDR3 DNA follows: TGCGCCAGCAGCTTGTGGGGGGAGCGGGAGGGAGATGGCAATGAGCAGTTCTTC. As protein: CASSLWGEREGDGNEQFF.

This clone was observed a few times. J is TRBJ2-2 and V is TRBV25-1; TRBD2 is a possible D gene (6 bases). This CDR3 has 17 residues. Trimming cost V 5 bases and J 4 bases, with 20 bases left between them. The germline CDR1 and CDR2 sequences are MGHDK and SYGVNS. The CDR3 nucleotides are TGTGCCAGCAGTCCCCTGGGGAGCGGGCTAATCACCGGGGAGCTGTTTTTT. It specifies CASSPLGSGLITGELFF.

The chain combines TRBV9 with TRBJ2-1; D is unclear. The germline V gene has CDR1 SGDLS and CDR2 YYNGEE. The CDR3 is 13 residues long. Between the trimmed V and J ends, which lost 7 bases and 2 bases, there was a span of 10 bases. In DNA form, the CDR3 reads TGTGCCAGCTCCTTGGGCACCTACAATGAGCAGTTCTTC. Protein sequence: CASSLGTYNEQFF.